A single T cell receptor (beta chain) is shown here with its context. Its antigen remains unidentified. Here immunoSEQ multiplex PCR was the method, and the copy in TCRdb shows in-frame clones only, minus some. The table lists around 140,000 clones, about 92% of them singletons. This entry is derived from a study of T cell responses to AZD1222 COVID-19 vaccine. Study observations and caveats: A mostly white British donor set with more females was recruited, and clonal diversity was possibly underestimated. Reportedly, close to half of spike-specific TCRs are directed against unmutated variant regions.

This CDR3 region has 16 residues. Trimming cost V 5 bases and J 5 bases; bases outside gene matches: 12. In germline, CDR1 is SEHNR, CDR2 FQNEAQ (reference sequence). This clonotype originated in an adult who had recovered from COVID-19. Sequencing used peripheral blood, obtained after recovery from COVID-19. The J gene is TRBJ2-7, the V gene TRBV7-9; the match to TRBD2 covers 10 bases. CDR3 region: CASSLLAGGLTDEQYF. CDR3 coding DNA: TGTGCCAGCAGCCTCTTAGCGGGAGGTTTGACCGACGAGCAGTACTTC.